This T cell receptor (beta chain) was profiled in a study of T cells in Graves' hyperthyroidism and ophthalmopathy. Study information: The blood sample was taken at first diagnosis, before treatment began.

The V segment lost 4 bases and the J segment 2 bases; nucleotides outside the gene matches: 5. Germline lookup yields CDR1 LGHDT and CDR2 YNNKEL (reference sequence). This CDR3 region has 15 residues. A roughly 9.1 ml volume of fresh peripheral blood provided the PBMCs. The CDR3 regions of TCR beta were amplified from RNA transcripts. When the TCR CDR3 underwent first-round RT-PCR, the HTBI primer set was used. TCRdb fed the multiplex PCR reads into MiXCR, producing one record per CDR3 protein. The sample has over 400,000 distinct CDR3 sequences; 14% to 15% are singletons. The chain links TRBV3-1 to TRBJ2-1; 7 nucleotides line up with TRBD1. What was sequenced was blood. The receptor was derived from a young man with Graves' ophthalmopathy. The CDR3: CASSPGQSPYNEQFF. The CDR3 nucleotides are TGTGCCAGCAGCCCGGGACAGTCACCCTACAATGAGCAGTTCTTC.